The 17 T cell receptor beta chains listed next were all sequenced from one sample in a study of PD-1 blockade in classical Hodgkin lymphoma. The time point was: newly diagnosed, previously untreated cHL patient sample. Thawed PBMCs yielded CD4+ T cells through magnetic negative selection. Measured with immunoSEQ multiplex PCR; TCRdb has only the in-frame clones, and not every one. The table has approximately 27,000 clones, around 89% seen once; the top ten hold more than 0.35%. Material: CD4+ T cells from blood. The receptors come from a human donor with classical Hodgkin lymphoma.

This chain connects TRBV18 to TRBJ1-3; D remains unclear. This CDR3 has 14 residues. In germline, CDR1 is KGHSH, CDR2 LQKENI. Trimming left V 3 bases short and J 0 bases short, with 6 bases between. The CDR3 DNA sequence: TGTGCCAGCTCACCCACAGCCTCTGGAAACACCATATATTTT. Its protein product is CASSPTASGNTIYF.

This clone was recorded once. V usage is TRBV28 and J usage is TRBJ2-7; 11 bases are shared with TRBD2. V shed 1 base, J shed 4 bases, and the junction held 0 bases outside the gene matches. This CDR3 contains 14 residues. Germline values: CDR1 MDHEN, CDR2 SYDVKM. CDR3 amino acids: CASSLLAGGYEQYF. The CDR3 nucleotides read TGTGCCAGCAGTTTATTAGCGGGAGGGTACGAGCAGTACTTC.

By its share, this clone is medium-sized. The rearrangement links TRBV2 to TRBJ1-1, with TRBD1 matching over 10 bases. V shed 6 bases, J shed 5 bases, and the junction held 9 bases outside the gene matches. CDR1 and CDR2 (germline): SNHLY, FYNNEI. The CDR3 spans 15 residues. CDR3 nucleotides: TGTGCCAGCAGCCTCGAGGGACAGGGGAGAACTGAAGCTTTCTTT. Translating gives CASSLEGQGRTEAFF.

This clone was seen a single time. The rearrangement links TRBV7-8 to TRBJ1-4, with D perhaps matching TRBD1 (6 bases). CDR1 is SGHVS and CDR2 is FQNEAQ in the germline V gene. Trimming cost V 5 bases and J 8 bases, with 15 bases left between them. The CDR3 runs 14 residues. CDR3 loop: CASSRTDVREKLFF. The CDR3 DNA is TGTGCCAGCAGCCGGACAGACGTACGGGAAAAACTGTTTTTT.

The chain is built from TRBV18 and TRBJ1-2; 7 bases align to TRBD1. The CDR3 length is 15 residues. CDR1 and CDR2 (germline): KGHSH, LQKENI. V gave up 2 bases and J gave up 4 bases; unmatched junction bases: 7. DNA for the CDR3: TGTGCCAGCTCACCAGAGGAGGGGGCTCCCTATGGCTACACCTTC. Amino acids: CASSPEEGAPYGYTF.

The CDR3 nucleotides are TGTGCCAGCAGTTTTGGGGGAGGGGGGACCAACTATGGCTACACCTTC. As protein: CASSFGGGGTNYGYTF. J is TRBJ1-2 and V is TRBV28, with a tentative D call TRBD1 (6 bases). The CDR3 runs 16 residues. Germline assignment: CDR1 MDHEN and CDR2 SYDVKM. With 3 bases removed from V and 2 bases from J, the gap between germline ends came to 16 bases.

This rearrangement joins TRBV6-5 to TRBJ2-7; 12 nucleotides line up with TRBD2. Germline lookup yields CDR1 MNHEY and CDR2 SVGAGI. Unmatched junction bases numbered 4, after V lost 6 bases and J lost 1 base. The CDR3 loop spans 15 amino acids. CDR3 amino acids: CASRYGLAGSYEQYF. CDR3 DNA sequence: TGTGCCAGCAGATATGGACTAGCGGGGTCCTACGAGCAGTACTTC.

V is TRBV5-1 and J is TRBJ1-1; 9 bases map to TRBD1. This CDR3 is built from 16 residues. Germline values: CDR1 SGHRS, CDR2 YFSETQ. The V segment lost 4 bases and the J segment 4 bases; nucleotides outside the gene matches: 11. The CDR3, as DNA: TGCGCCAGCAGCGAGGACAGGGGCGAGGGGGTCACTGAAGCTTTCTTT. Residues: CASSEDRGEGVTEAFF.

This sequence joins TRBV2 and TRBJ2-2, with D possibly being TRBD2 (6 bases). Trimming took 6 bases from V and 0 from J, leaving 11 bases between them. The CDR3 sequence is 15 residues long. The germline CDR1 and CDR2 sequences are SNHLY and FYNNEI. The CDR3 sequence is CASRGGAANTGELFF. DNA of the CDR3: TGTGCCAGCAGGGGGGGAGCTGCGAACACCGGGGAGCTGTTTTTT. The full variable domain, in which reference TRBV2 and TRBJ2-2 provide the parts outside the CDR3, is EPEVTQTPSHQVTQMGQEVILRCVPISNHLYFYWYRQILGQKVEFLVSFYNNEISEKSEIFDDQFSVERPDGSNFTLKIRSTKLEDSAMYFCASRGGAANTGELFFGEGSRLTVL.

This clone was picked up one time. This CDR3 is CASSLSGPYNEQFF. CDR3 DNA sequence: TGTGCCAGCAGCCTGTCGGGCCCCTACAATGAGCAGTTCTTC. V is TRBV4-2 and J is TRBJ2-1; D call uncertain. Trimming stripped 4 bases from V and 2 bases from J, with 9 bases between. Germline V gives CDR1 LGHNA, CDR2 YNFKEQ. CDR3 length: 14 residues.

The chain joins TRBV7-8 to TRBJ2-3; 9 bases fit TRBD1. J lost 3 bases, V lost 1 base, and 2 bases had no gene match. Germline V gene data show CDR1 as SGHVS and CDR2 as FQNEAQ. The CDR3 is 15 residues long. CDR3 region: CASSLGTGVTDTQYF. The DNA of the CDR3 is TGTGCCAGCAGCTTAGGGACAGGGGTTACAGATACGCAGTATTTT.

The count of this clone is one. CDR3 nucleotides: TGTGCCAGCAGTTTATCGGGGCTAGCGGGATCGCAGTACTTC. Translated, it gives CASSLSGLAGSQYF. The chain joins TRBV28 to TRBJ2-7; 9 nucleotides line up with TRBD2. V shed 1 base and J 9 bases; nucleotides not matched to a gene: 7. Germline CDR1 MDHEN, CDR2 SYDVKM. This CDR3 has 14 residues.

Only one count was recorded for this clone. This chain uses TRBV30 with TRBJ2-7; D is uncertain. CDR3 length: 12 amino acids. V lost 1 base and J lost 6, with 10 bases in between. In germline, CDR1 is GTSNPN, CDR2 SVGIG (reference sequence). CDR3 residues: CAWSEQSGEQYF. The CDR3 region has the DNA TGTGCCTGGAGTGAGCAGTCGGGCGAGCAGTACTTC.

The chain links TRBV5-1 to TRBJ2-1; 8 bases fit TRBD2. Trimming removed 7 bases from V and 0 bases from J; junction bases left unmatched: 9. The length of the CDR3 is 16 residues. Germline values: CDR1 SGHRS, CDR2 YFSETQ. CDR3 region: CASGTSGGSSYNEQFF. The CDR3, as DNA: TGCGCCAGCGGTACTAGCGGAGGGAGCTCCTACAATGAGCAGTTCTTC. Based on the CDR3 plus reference TRBV5-1 and TRBJ2-1, the full variable domain is KAGVTQTPRYLIKTRGQQVTLSCSPISGHRSVSWYQQTPGQGLQFLFEYFSETQRNKGNFPGRFSGRQFSNSRSEMNVSTLELGDSALYLCASGTSGGSSYNEQFFGPGTRLTVL.

The chain combines TRBV5-1 with TRBJ2-5; 12 bases agree with TRBD1. Trimming removed 0 bases from V and 1 base from J; junction bases left unmatched: 7. CDR1 is SGHRS and CDR2 is YFSETQ in the germline V gene. The CDR3 runs to 18 residues. The CDR3 region has the DNA TGCGCCAGCAGCTTGGCGGGACAGGGGGCCTGGGGCCAAGAGACCCAGTACTTC. This codes for CASSLAGQGAWGQETQYF.

The rearrangement uses TRBV28 and TRBJ2-1; 14 positions match TRBD2. The trim removed 9 bases at V and 9 bases at J, leaving 4 bases unmatched. In germline, CDR1 is MDHEN, CDR2 SYDVKM. This CDR3 has 13 amino acids. The CDR3 region is CARGTSGSSEQFF. DNA of the CDR3: TGTGCCAGGGGGACTAGCGGGAGCTCTGAGCAGTTCTTC.

The V call is TRBV19, the J call TRBJ2-3; 8 nucleotides match TRBD1. Germline V gives CDR1 LNHDA, CDR2 SQIVND (reference sequence). The CDR3 length is 16 residues. V dropped 0 bases and J dropped 4; count of bases not matched to a gene: 6. Here the CDR3 reads CASSIERTGFADTQYF. The CDR3 DNA is TGTGCCAGTAGTATAGAGCGGACAGGGTTTGCAGATACGCAGTATTTT. The full variable domain, completed using reference TRBV19 and TRBJ2-3, is DGGITQSPKYLFRKEGQNVTLSCEQNLNHDAMYWYRQDPGQGLRLIYYSQIVNDFQKGDIAEGYSVSREKKESFPLTVTSAQKNPTAFYLCASSIERTGFADTQYFGPGTRLTVL.